These T cell receptor beta chains were read from a single sample in a study of blood T cell repertoires in COVID-19. TCRdb keeps only in-frame clones here, not all; method: immunoSEQ multiplex PCR. The repertoire holds 120,000 or so clones, with just under 85% as singletons. Material for sequencing was peripheral blood. All receptors derive from a woman aged 50 to 60 with acute or convalescent COVID-19. Each CDR3 is given with its conserved first and last residue. D genes are given only for firm matches. Not all rows give a size; the values are once, few, many and, for expanded clones, a class.

d_gene: TRBD1
abundance: few
j_gene: TRBJ1-5
v_gene: TRBV4-1
CDR3nt: TGCGCCAGCAGCCAGCCGGTGCAGGGGGGTCAGCCCCAGCATTTT
CDR3aa: CASSQPVQGGQPQHF

d_gene: .
abundance: .
j_gene: TRBJ2-6
v_gene: TRBV11-2
CDR3nt: TGTGCCAGCAGCTTAGATATGAGGGGGAGCGGGGCCAACGTCCTGACTTTC
CDR3aa: CASSLDMRGSGANVLTF

d_gene: TRBD1
abundance: .
j_gene: TRBJ2-1
v_gene: TRBV6-2/TRBV6-3
CDR3nt: TGTGCCAGCAGCCCTGACTCAAGCTCCGGACAGGGAAATAGCAATGAGCAGTTCTTC
CDR3aa: CASSPDSSSGQGNSNEQFF

d_gene: TRBD1
abundance: .
j_gene: TRBJ2-3
v_gene: TRBV5-1
CDR3nt: TGCGCCAGCAGCCCGGACGGCTCCGGGACAGGGATTTTCACAGATACGCAGTATTTT
CDR3aa: CASSPDGSGTGIFTDTQYF

d_gene: TRBD2
abundance: .
j_gene: TRBJ2-7
v_gene: TRBV4-2
CDR3nt: TGTGCCAGCAGCCAAGAGGGGGCGGGGGGCATCTACGAGCAGTACTTC
CDR3aa: CASSQEGAGGIYEQYF

d_gene: .
abundance: .
j_gene: TRBJ2-2
v_gene: TRBV19
CDR3nt: TGTGCCAGTGACAATACCGGGGAGCTGTTTTTT
CDR3aa: CASDNTGELFF

d_gene: TRBD1
abundance: .
j_gene: TRBJ1-2
v_gene: TRBV12-3/TRBV12-4
CDR3nt: TGTGCCAGCAGTCAGGACAGGGCGCTCGGCTACACCTTC
CDR3aa: CASSQDRALGYTF

d_gene: .
abundance: .
j_gene: TRBJ2-2
v_gene: TRBV30
CDR3nt: TGTGCCTGTAAAACAGGGTCGTTAACCGGGGAGCTGTTTTTT
CDR3aa: CACKTGSLTGELFF

d_gene: TRBD1
abundance: .
j_gene: TRBJ1-1
v_gene: TRBV7-8
CDR3nt: TGTGCCAGCAGCCATCCGAGGGGGCCGGTTGGGGCTTTCTTT
CDR3aa: CASSHPRGPVGAFF

d_gene: .
abundance: .
j_gene: TRBJ1-1
v_gene: TRBV5-5
CDR3nt: TGTGCCAGCAGCTCGACATTGAGTACTGAAGCTTTCTTT
CDR3aa: CASSSTLSTEAFF

d_gene: TRBD1
abundance: once
j_gene: TRBJ1-5
v_gene: TRBV11-2
CDR3nt: TGTGCCAGCAGCTTAGGAAAGGGACAGGGGGTGAGGGCCCAGCATTTT
CDR3aa: CASSLGKGQGVRAQHF

d_gene: .
abundance: .
j_gene: TRBJ2-7
v_gene: TRBV30
CDR3nt: TGTGCCTGGAGTCTGGGGGGAAAGCGCTACGAGCAGTACTTC
CDR3aa: CAWSLGGKRYEQYF

d_gene: .
abundance: .
j_gene: TRBJ1-6
v_gene: TRBV28
CDR3nt: TGTGCCAGCGGAGGGGGGGGATACTATAATTCACCCCTCCACTTT
CDR3aa: CASGGGGYYNSPLHF

d_gene: .
abundance: .
j_gene: TRBJ1-2
v_gene: TRBV28
CDR3nt: TGTGCCAGCGGCTGGGCGGCGGGCAATGGCTACACCTTC
CDR3aa: CASGWAAGNGYTF

d_gene: TRBD2
abundance: once
j_gene: TRBJ2-3
v_gene: TRBV6-2/TRBV6-3
CDR3nt: TGTGCCAGCAGCACGACTAGCGGGGGTGGATTTACGCAGTATTTT
CDR3aa: CASSTTSGGGFTQYF

d_gene: TRBD1
abundance: .
j_gene: TRBJ1-2
v_gene: TRBV14
CDR3nt: TGTGCCAGCAGCCGAGCGGGACAGGGGAACTATGGCTACACCTTC
CDR3aa: CASSRAGQGNYGYTF

d_gene: .
abundance: .
j_gene: TRBJ2-7
v_gene: TRBV19
CDR3nt: TGTGCCAGTAGTATAGGGCTGTCGCCCTACGAGCAGTACTTC
CDR3aa: CASSIGLSPYEQYF

d_gene: TRBD1
abundance: .
j_gene: TRBJ2-7
v_gene: TRBV2
CDR3nt: TGTGCCAGCTTCCAGGGGGAGTTCTACGAGCAGTACTTC
CDR3aa: CASFQGEFYEQYF

d_gene: .
abundance: .
j_gene: TRBJ1-3
v_gene: TRBV2
CDR3nt: TGTGCCAGCAAGGCAGGAACGAACTCTGGAAACACCATATATTTT
CDR3aa: CASKAGTNSGNTIYF

d_gene: .
abundance: .
j_gene: TRBJ1-2
v_gene: TRBV2
CDR3nt: TGTGCCAGCAGTTTGGGGAGGCCAGCTAACTATGGCTACACCTTC
CDR3aa: CASSLGRPANYGYTF

d_gene: TRBD2
abundance: once
j_gene: TRBJ2-3
v_gene: TRBV7-9
CDR3nt: TGTGCCAGCAGCTTAGCTACTAGCGGGGGGACCACAGATACGCAGTATTTT
CDR3aa: CASSLATSGGTTDTQYF

d_gene: TRBD1
abundance: .
j_gene: TRBJ2-3
v_gene: TRBV11-2
CDR3nt: TGTGCCAGCAGCTTAGCATCAGTGACAGGGGGTTCGGATACGCAGTATTTT
CDR3aa: CASSLASVTGGSDTQYF

d_gene: TRBD1
abundance: .
j_gene: TRBJ2-7
v_gene: TRBV6-5
CDR3nt: TGTGCCAGCAGTTACATGCTACTTGGACAGGGCTACGAGCAGTACTTC
CDR3aa: CASSYMLLGQGYEQYF

d_gene: TRBD2
abundance: .
j_gene: TRBJ2-1
v_gene: TRBV5-1
CDR3nt: TGCGCCAGCAGCTACTCTGCTGGGGGGGCCTACAATGAGCAGTTCTTC
CDR3aa: CASSYSAGGAYNEQFF

d_gene: .
abundance: .
j_gene: TRBJ1-1
v_gene: TRBV10-1
CDR3nt: TGCGCCACCACTCCGGGGATGAACACTGAAGCTTTCTTT
CDR3aa: CATTPGMNTEAFF

d_gene: TRBD1
abundance: .
j_gene: TRBJ1-1
v_gene: TRBV28
CDR3nt: TGTGCCAGCACCCCCCCGACAGGGTCGGGCACTGAAGCTTTCTTT
CDR3aa: CASTPPTGSGTEAFF

d_gene: TRBD2
abundance: once
j_gene: TRBJ2-1
v_gene: TRBV10-2
CDR3nt: TGCGCCAGCAGTGAACCGGGACTAGCGGGGGGGCGTGGGAATGAGCAGTTCTTC
CDR3aa: CASSEPGLAGGRGNEQFF

d_gene: TRBD2
abundance: .
j_gene: TRBJ2-1
v_gene: TRBV5-4
CDR3nt: TGTGCCAGCAGCTCAGAACCAACTAGCGGGGGGGCGGGTGAGCAGTTCTTC
CDR3aa: CASSSEPTSGGAGEQFF